These 25 T cell receptor beta chains were all obtained from the same sample, sequenced in a study of T cell changes during pregnancy in multiple sclerosis. Sequenced by immunoSEQ multiplex PCR; TCRdb stores in-frame clones only, minus some. The sample carries about 34,000 clones, approximately 90% recorded once. This specimen consisted of CD8+ T cells from peripheral blood mononuclear cells, obtained in the third trimester of pregnancy. Source of these receptors: a female donor with multiple sclerosis, enrolled in a pregnancy study.

In DNA, the CDR3 is TGTGCCAGCAGCCGCTTCTTTAGCTATGGCTACACCTTC. This translates into CASSRFFSYGYTF. V usage is TRBV14 and J usage is TRBJ1-2; D gene uncertain. Germline V gives CDR1 SGHDN, CDR2 FVKESK. V was trimmed by 4 bases and J by 4 bases, leaving 10 bases between them. The CDR3 extends over 13 amino acids.

The CDR3 bases are TGTGCCAGCAGCTCGCCCACGGAAGGACAGGGAGATGGCTACACCTTC. Translation: CASSSPTEGQGDGYTF. The chain links TRBV7-6 to TRBJ1-2; the match to TRBD1 covers 8 bases. From germline, CDR1 is SGHVS and CDR2 FNYEAQ. After removal of 4 bases from V and 6 bases from J, the junction contained 13 bases not matched to a gene. The CDR3 sequence is 16 residues long.

The CDR3: CATSRVRAGGPTDTQYF. The CDR3 DNA sequence: TGTGCCACCAGCAGAGTCCGAGCGGGGGGGCCCACAGATACGCAGTATTTT. V is TRBV15 and J is TRBJ2-3, with 10 nucleotides matching TRBD2. The CDR3 covers 17 residues. The V and J ends lost 1 base and 2 bases, in that order; junction bases with no gene match: 6. Germline values: CDR1 LNHNV, CDR2 YYDKDF (reference sequence).

The chain uses TRBV2 and TRBJ2-7; a weak D match, TRBD2 (7 bases). Trimming shortened V by 2 bases and J by 3 bases, and 14 bases separated the two germline ends. The CDR3 consists of 15 residues. CDR1 is SNHLY, CDR2 FYNNEI, per germline. The CDR3 sequence is CASSEKGGGVYEQYF. CDR3 coding DNA: TGTGCCAGCAGTGAAAAGGGGGGGGGCGTCTACGAGCAGTACTTC.

The CDR3 sequence: CASSNPSRTGFTEGANVLTF. CDR3 bases: TGTGCCAGCAGTAACCCTTCCCGGACAGGTTTCACCGAAGGGGCCAACGTCCTGACTTTC. The chain couples TRBV27 to TRBJ2-6; 7 nucleotides line up with TRBD1. Trimming cost V 5 bases and J 4 bases; bases outside gene matches: 20. The CDR3 covers 20 residues. CDR1 is MNHEY, CDR2 SMNVEV, per germline (reference sequence).

V gene TRBV19 combines with J gene TRBJ2-7, with a weak D call TRBD1 (6 bases). The length of the CDR3 is 13 residues. Germline V gene lookup returns CDR1 LNHDA and CDR2 SQIVND (reference sequence). V lost 6 bases and J lost 7, with 16 bases in between. CDR3 loop: CASRSGTPGEQYF. For the CDR3, the DNA is TGTGCCAGTAGGAGTGGGACACCGGGTGAGCAGTACTTC.

The chain combines TRBV2 with TRBJ1-5; 8 nucleotides match TRBD1. Unmatched junction bases numbered 6, after V lost 6 bases and J lost 2 bases. The CDR3 runs 15 residues. The germline V gene has CDR1 SNHLY and CDR2 FYNNEI. CDR3 loop: CASRDGTGGNQPQHF. In DNA form, the CDR3 reads TGTGCCAGCAGAGACGGGACAGGAGGCAATCAGCCCCAGCATTTT.

In this sample, this clone turned up once. The gene calls are TRBV9 and TRBJ2-7; unclear D gene. V lost 0 bases and J 2 bases, leaving 9 bases between the germline ends. Germline V gives CDR1 SGDLS, CDR2 YYNGEE. The CDR3 is made up of 14 amino acids. The CDR3 sequence is CASSVAGAAYEQYF. In nucleotides, the CDR3 is TGTGCCAGCAGCGTAGCAGGTGCCGCCTACGAGCAGTACTTC.

This chain joins TRBV29-1 and TRBJ1-2; D may be TRBD1 (6 bases). In germline, CDR1 is SQVTM, CDR2 ANQGSEA. Trimming removed 7 bases from V and 4 bases from J, with 16 bases in between. The CDR3 is 13 amino acids. The CDR3 region is CSGSGGQFYGYTF. In DNA, the CDR3 is TGCAGCGGAAGTGGGGGCCAGTTCTATGGCTACACCTTC.

Only a few counts were recorded for this clone. The CDR3 sequence: CASSDSVSGGNNEQFF. Here the CDR3 DNA reads TGTGCCAGCAGTGACTCGGTTAGCGGGGGTAACAATGAGCAGTTCTTC. This chain uses TRBV6-4 with TRBJ2-1; 9 bases are a match to TRBD2. The CDR3 is made up of 16 amino acids. Germline loops: CDR1 MRHNA, CDR2 SNTAGT. Trimming removed 0 bases from V and 5 bases from J; junction bases left unmatched: 5.

V gene TRBV13 combines with J gene TRBJ1-5; D not resolved. Germline assignment: CDR1 PRHDT and CDR2 FYEKMQ (reference sequence). Trimming stripped 0 bases from V and 5 bases from J, with 5 bases between. The CDR3 is 13 residues long. The CDR3 region has the DNA TGTGCCAGCAGCTTAGGCTTGTATCAGCCCCAGCATTTT. Translated: CASSLGLYQPQHF. The full variable domain, with the rest looked up from reference TRBV13 and TRBJ1-5, is AAGVIQSPRHLIKEKRETATLKCYPIPRHDTVYWYQQGPGQDPQFLISFYEKMQSDKGSIPDRFSAQQFSDYHSELNMSSLELGDSALYFCASSLGLYQPQHFGDGTRLSIL.

This clone showed up just once. V and J are TRBV27 and TRBJ1-5, with TRBD1 matching over 7 bases. The CDR3 spans 14 residues. CDR1 and CDR2 (germline): MNHEY, SMNVEV (reference sequence). Trimming took 5 bases from V and 9 from J; bases not matched to a gene: 10. The CDR3: CASSPGTEESPQHF. CDR3 DNA: TGTGCCAGCAGTCCGGGGACAGAAGAGTCGCCCCAGCATTTT.

The J gene is TRBJ1-6, the V gene TRBV27; D is perhaps TRBD1 (5 bases). The CDR3 length is 14 residues. Germline CDR1 is MNHEY and CDR2 is SMNVEV (reference sequence). Trimming took 2 bases from V and 9 from J, leaving 11 bases between them. CDR3 amino acids: CASSLVAGPSPLHF. CDR3 DNA: TGTGCCAGCAGTTTAGTGGCAGGGCCTTCACCCCTCCACTTT.

This clone is a singleton in its sample. The chain employs TRBV10-1 and TRBJ2-3; D possibly corresponds to TRBD2 (6 bases). V was clipped by 0 bases and J by 2 bases, with 18 bases between them. The CDR3 totals 18 residues. CDR1 and CDR2 from the germline V gene are WNHNN and SYGVQD (reference sequence). CDR3 region: CASSESRGKTDPTDTQYF. The CDR3 DNA sequence: TGCGCCAGCAGTGAGTCGCGGGGAAAAACCGACCCCACAGATACGCAGTATTTT.

The chain couples TRBV4-1 to TRBJ2-3; tentatively, D is TRBD1 (5 bases). Per germline, CDR1 MGHRA and CDR2 YSYEKL. The CDR3 totals 16 residues. Deletions cut 4 bases from V and 5 bases from J, with 19 bases between. The CDR3 DNA is TGCGCCAGCAGCCTAAGCGCAGGACAAGCAGGAGATACGCAGTATTTT. Encoded protein: CASSLSAGQAGDTQYF.

This sequence joins TRBV6-6 and TRBJ2-7, with D possibly matching TRBD2 (5 bases). Trimming pared 6 bases from V and 0 bases from J, leaving 18 bases between. The CDR3 extends over 16 amino acids. Germline CDR1 reads MNHNY; CDR2 reads SVGAGI (reference sequence). CDR3 sequence: CASSPRLASPSYEQYF. The CDR3 region has the DNA TGTGCCAGCAGCCCCAGGCTAGCCTCGCCCTCCTACGAGCAGTACTTC.

Concerning this clone: Other DNA sequences from this sample encode an identical CDR3 as well. This chain joins TRBV4-2 and TRBJ2-5, with 11 bases aligning to TRBD2. The germline gives CDR1 LGHNA, CDR2 YNFKEQ. V was clipped by 1 base and J by 10 bases; unmatched bases: 5. The CDR3 runs to 14 residues. The DNA for the CDR3 is TGTGCCAGCAGCCAAGCACTAGCGGGGGATATCCAGTACTTC. Translation: CASSQALAGDIQYF.

The rearrangement uses TRBV6-4 and TRBJ2-1; 7 positions match TRBD2. Trimming took 1 base from V and 6 from J; bases not matched to a gene: 3. Per the germline V gene, CDR1 is MRHNA and CDR2 is SNTAGT. CDR3 length: 14 residues. The CDR3 is CASSDWGGGNEQFF. The CDR3 DNA is TGTGCCAGCAGTGACTGGGGGGGAGGCAATGAGCAGTTCTTC.

This chain uses TRBV15 with TRBJ2-2, with a weak D call TRBD1 (5 bases). This CDR3 has 16 amino acids. V lost 4 bases to trimming and J lost 6 bases, with 18 bases between them. Looked up from germline, CDR1 is LNHNV and CDR2 is YYDKDF (reference sequence). The CDR3 sequence is CATSNPRGQESGELFF. In nucleotides, the CDR3 is TGTGCCACCAGCAATCCAAGGGGCCAGGAGTCCGGGGAGCTGTTTTTT. The full variable domain, completed using reference TRBV15 and TRBJ2-2, is DAMVIQNPRYQVTQFGKPVTLSCSQTLNHNVMYWYQQKSSQAPKLLFHYYDKDFNNEADTPDNFQSRRPNTSFCFLDIRSPGLGDTAMYLCATSNPRGQESGELFFGEGSRLTVL.

This clone was seen a single time. V usage is TRBV4-1 and J usage is TRBJ1-2; TRBD1 is a possible D gene (6 bases). V was clipped by 0 bases and J by 4 bases, with 9 bases between them. The CDR3 extends over 14 amino acids. The germline CDR1 and CDR2 sequences are MGHRA and YSYEKL. CDR3 loop: CASSQDGGFYGYTF. CDR3 coding DNA: TGCGCCAGCAGCCAAGATGGGGGCTTCTATGGCTACACCTTC.

The rearrangement uses TRBV6-1 and TRBJ2-1, with 7 bases aligning to TRBD2. After removal of 3 bases from V and 8 bases from J, the junction contained 10 bases not matched to a gene. The CDR3 runs to 15 residues. The V gene's germline CDR1 is MNHNS and CDR2 SASEGT. The CDR3 nucleotides are TGTGCCAGCAGTGACTCCGGCAGTGGGGGGGATGAGCAGTTCTTC. This translates into CASSDSGSGGDEQFF.

This clone was seen just once. This chain connects TRBV7-6 to TRBJ1-2; D not certain. Trimming removed 4 bases from V and 3 bases from J, with 6 bases in between. This CDR3 spans 12 amino acids. Germline CDR1 is SGHVS and CDR2 is FNYEAQ. The CDR3 nucleotides are TGTGCCAGCAGCTCAGACTACTATGGCTACACCTTC. It encodes CASSSDYYGYTF.

CDR3 in DNA: TGTGCCAGCAGAATACTAGGGGGGGAAGAGACCCAGTACTTC. Its protein is CASRILGGEETQYF. The chain links TRBV27 to TRBJ2-5, with D maybe TRBD2 (7 bases). Germline V gene data show CDR1 as MNHEY and CDR2 as SMNVEV (reference sequence). V dropped 6 bases and J dropped 3 bases, with 14 bases sitting between them. The CDR3 length is 14 residues.

This sequence joins TRBV5-6 and TRBJ1-2; D not certain. V was cut by 3 bases and J by 4 bases, with 19 bases left in between. Germline V gene lookup returns CDR1 SGHDT and CDR2 YYEEEE. This CDR3 spans 16 amino acids. The CDR3 nucleotides are TGTGCCAGCAGCTCCGAAGCGGGCCCCCAAGGCTATGGCTACACCTTC. Protein: CASSSEAGPQGYGYTF. The full variable domain, completed using reference TRBV5-6 and TRBJ1-2, is DAGVTQSPTHLIKTRGQQVTLRCSPKSGHDTVSWYQQALGQGPQFIFQYYEEEERQRGNFPDRFSGHQFPNYSSELNVNALLLGDSALYLCASSSEAGPQGYGYTFGSGTRLTVV.

This clone came up once. V and J are TRBV9 and TRBJ2-5; 9 bases agree with TRBD2. The CDR3 covers 15 residues. The junction had 5 bases not matched to a gene; V was cut back by 0 bases and J by 5 bases. CDR1 and CDR2 (germline): SGDLS, YYNGEE. The CDR3 DNA reads as TGTGCCAGCAGCGTAGGCGGGGGGGCCGAGGAGACCCAGTACTTC. Amino acid sequence: CASSVGGGAEETQYF.